This T cell receptor (beta chain) was documented in a study of shared clonotypes between healthy human individuals. General study points: Sampling included only blood; tissue repertoires likely differ. Across subsets, estimated richness was generally greater for naive than for memory populations.

Comments on this clone: The antigen is not known.

It was roughly 200 ng DNA, some 30,000 T cell genomes, that sorted-subset replicate PCRs used. TCRdb's table, derived via immunoSEQ multiplex PCR, lists solely in-frame clones and lacks some. The sample lists roughly 1.4 million clones, 97% to 99% occurring once. The sample was naive CD4+ T cells sorted from blood. Regarding subset: CD45RA+ positively selected. The TCR sequence derives from a young man in good health.

Written as DNA, the CDR3 is TGTGCAATGGGCAGGGAGTACGAGCAGTACTTC. Its translation: CAMGREYEQYF. The chain links TRBV2 to TRBJ2-7; D is tentatively TRBD1 or TRBD2 (5 bases each). Germline V gene data show CDR1 as SNHLY and CDR2 as FYNNEI. CDR3 length equals 11 residues.